The next 17 T cell receptor beta chains were all read from a single sample in a study of blood T cell repertoires in COVID-19. Assay used: immunoSEQ multiplex PCR; TCRdb lists only in-frame clones, some missing. Among 250,000 to 300,000 clones listed, 82% were seen once. Input material: PBMCs or T cells enriched from blood (not recorded which). All receptors derive from a middle-aged man who had been exposed to COVID-19.

This chain uses TRBV30 with TRBJ2-3, with TRBD2 matching over 7 bases. Germline V gene data show CDR1 as GTSNPN and CDR2 as SVGIG (reference sequence). The CDR3 consists of 14 residues. V shed 3 bases, J shed 5 bases, and the junction held 8 bases outside the gene matches. CDR3 DNA: TGTGCCTGGAGGATGGCGGGAGCCGGAGATACGCAGTATTTT. Its translation: CAWRMAGAGDTQYF.

The V and J genes are TRBV5-1 and TRBJ2-3; 12 bases map to TRBD2. There are 19 residues in the CDR3. J lost 4 bases, V lost 4 bases, and 16 bases had no gene match. The V gene's germline CDR1 is SGHRS and CDR2 YFSETQ. The CDR3 nucleotides are TGCGCCAGCAGCAGACTCCCGGGACTAGCGGGTGGTAGCCCAGATACGCAGTATTTT. Translation gives CASSRLPGLAGGSPDTQYF.

This clone has only one observation. The chain employs TRBV6-5 and TRBJ2-3; tentatively, D is TRBD2 (6 bases). Per germline, CDR1 MNHEY and CDR2 SVGAGI. V dropped 2 bases and J dropped 2 bases, with 8 bases sitting between them. CDR3 length equals 14 residues. The CDR3 DNA reads as TGTGCCAGCAGTTACCCGGGAGACACAGATACGCAGTATTTT. Protein sequence: CASSYPGDTDTQYF.

The chain is built from TRBV12-3 or TRBV12-4 and TRBJ1-2, with D perhaps matching TRBD1 (5 bases). This CDR3 is 12 amino acids long. V lost 0 bases to trimming and J lost 11 bases, with 10 bases between them. The CDR3 spells CASSLAQQGYTF. The DNA of the CDR3 is TGTGCCAGCAGTTTAGCGCAGCAGGGTTACACCTTC.

The chain carries TRBV27 and TRBJ2-7; 13 nucleotides line up with TRBD2. Germline V gene lookup returns CDR1 MNHEY and CDR2 SMNVEV (reference sequence). Trimming at V came to 5 bases and at J to 13 bases, leaving 8 bases not matched to a gene. This CDR3 region has 13 residues. The CDR3 sequence is CASSDRTSGSNYF. The CDR3 DNA reads TGTGCCAGCAGTGACAGGACTAGCGGGAGCAATTACTTC.

The V call is TRBV7-3, the J call TRBJ1-1; TRBD1 matches at 8 bases. This CDR3 has 15 residues. CDR1 is SGHTA and CDR2 is FQGTGA in the germline V gene. The J segment lost 2 bases and the V segment lost 6 bases, leaving 8 bases of the junction unmatched. The CDR3 loop is CASRPYTGGNTEAFF. The CDR3 region has the DNA TGTGCCAGCAGACCCTACACAGGGGGAAACACTGAAGCTTTCTTT.

The CDR3, as DNA: TGTGCCAGCAGCTCGGGGGTCCGAAATGAGCAGTTCTTC. This codes for CASSSGVRNEQFF. The V call is TRBV11-2, the J call TRBJ2-1; D is perhaps TRBD2 (6 bases). The CDR3 is made up of 13 amino acids. The V gene's germline CDR1 is SGHAT and CDR2 FQNNGV. The V end lost 4 bases, the J end lost 7 bases, and 11 bases lay between the germline ends.

Written as DNA, the CDR3 is TGTGCCAGCAGCCCCAGGGCCGGAAGCACAGATACGCAGTATTTT. The encoded protein is CASSPRAGSTDTQYF. J is TRBJ2-3 and V is TRBV3-1 (or the pseudogene TRBV3-2); D perhaps matches TRBD1 (5 bases). The CDR3 covers 15 residues. CDR1 is LGHDT, CDR2 YNNKEL, per germline (reference sequence). Trimming removed 4 bases at V and 0 bases at J, with 11 bases between.

The genes are TRBV14 and TRBJ1-2; D perhaps matches TRBD1 (6 bases). CDR3 length: 14 amino acids. V lost 4 bases, J lost 3 bases, and 12 bases lay in between. Germline assignment: CDR1 SGHDN and CDR2 FVKESK. In nucleotides, the CDR3 is TGTGCCAGCAGCCCACACAGGGTGGACTATGGCTACACCTTC. Amino acid sequence: CASSPHRVDYGYTF.

The gene calls are TRBV18 and TRBJ2-2, with D tentatively TRBD2 (5 bases). CDR3 length equals 14 residues. Germline assignment: CDR1 KGHSH and CDR2 LQKENI. Trimming left V 6 bases short and J 5 bases short, with 13 bases between. Here the CDR3 DNA reads TGTGCCAGCTCCCCAGGAAGGGAGACCGGGGAGCTGTTTTTT. Residues: CASSPGRETGELFF.

V is TRBV6-1 and J is TRBJ2-1; 10 positions agree with TRBD2. Germline assignment: CDR1 MNHNS and CDR2 SASEGT. The CDR3 loop spans 15 amino acids. J gave up 9 bases and V 1 base, and 6 bases lay outside the gene matches. In DNA form, the CDR3 reads TGTGCCAGCAGTGAAGGTCTAGCGGGAGTTGGTGAGCAGTTCTTC. Its translation is CASSEGLAGVGEQFF.

The genes are TRBV7-2 and TRBJ2-1; tentative D call: TRBD2 (6 bases). The CDR3 contains 15 residues. Germline CDR1 is SGHTA and CDR2 is FQGNSA. V was clipped by 6 bases and J by 4 bases, with 16 bases between them. CDR3 amino acids: CASRQTGGNYNEQFF. CDR3 DNA: TGTGCCAGCAGGCAAACTGGCGGGAATTACAATGAGCAGTTCTTC.

The chain couples TRBV11-2 to TRBJ1-2; perhaps TRBD1 as D (5 bases). This CDR3 contains 15 residues. Trimming took 7 bases from V and 3 from J, leaving 18 bases between them. Looked up from germline, CDR1 is SGHAT and CDR2 is FQNNGV. CDR3 nucleotide sequence: TGTGCCAGCACCCCAAACCTGGACACCTACTATGGCTACACCTTC. Its protein product is CASTPNLDTYYGYTF.

The rearrangement uses TRBV30 and TRBJ1-2, with 7 bases that match TRBD1. CDR3 size: 14 residues. Germline CDR1 and CDR2: GTSNPN and SVGIG (reference sequence). V was pared by 2 bases and J by 8 bases, with 11 bases of the junction left unmatched. CDR3 nucleotides: TGTGCCTGGAGTTTTTGGCAGGGGGAGAGAGGCTACACCTTC. Amino acid sequence: CAWSFWQGERGYTF.

The chain recombines TRBV11-1 with TRBJ1-6; the D is unclear. V gave up 3 bases and J gave up 3 bases, with 9 bases separating them. The CDR3 runs to 15 residues. CDR1 and CDR2 from the germline V gene are SGHAT and FQDESV (reference sequence). CDR3: CASSFAGDYNSPLHF. The DNA for the CDR3 is TGTGCCAGCAGCTTTGCCGGAGACTATAATTCACCCCTCCACTTT.

This clone was detected only a few times. The chain joins TRBV2 to TRBJ1-1; possibly TRBD1 for D (5 bases). The CDR3 covers 14 residues. V gave up 3 bases and J gave up 4 bases, with 12 bases separating them. The V gene's germline CDR1 is SNHLY and CDR2 FYNNEI. The CDR3: CASSDLGGGTEAFF. The CDR3 DNA reads TGTGCCAGCAGTGACCTGGGGGGGGGCACTGAAGCTTTCTTT. Looking up the rest from reference TRBV2 and TRBJ1-1 gives the full variable domain: EPEVTQTPSHQVTQMGQEVILRCVPISNHLYFYWYRQILGQKVEFLVSFYNNEISEKSEIFDDQFSVERPDGSNFTLKIRSTKLEDSAMYFCASSDLGGGTEAFFGQGTRLTVV.

This clone is a singleton in its sample. V gene TRBV5-8 combines with J gene TRBJ2-2, with D maybe TRBD2 (6 bases). CDR1 and CDR2 from the germline V gene are SGHTS and YDEGEE. The V end lost 5 bases, the J end lost 1 base, and 15 bases lay between the germline ends. The CDR3 loop spans 16 amino acids. CDR3 sequence (DNA): TGTGCCAGCAGGAATCCCCCCGGGAGGAACACCGGGGAGCTGTTTTTT. The encoded protein is CASRNPPGRNTGELFF.